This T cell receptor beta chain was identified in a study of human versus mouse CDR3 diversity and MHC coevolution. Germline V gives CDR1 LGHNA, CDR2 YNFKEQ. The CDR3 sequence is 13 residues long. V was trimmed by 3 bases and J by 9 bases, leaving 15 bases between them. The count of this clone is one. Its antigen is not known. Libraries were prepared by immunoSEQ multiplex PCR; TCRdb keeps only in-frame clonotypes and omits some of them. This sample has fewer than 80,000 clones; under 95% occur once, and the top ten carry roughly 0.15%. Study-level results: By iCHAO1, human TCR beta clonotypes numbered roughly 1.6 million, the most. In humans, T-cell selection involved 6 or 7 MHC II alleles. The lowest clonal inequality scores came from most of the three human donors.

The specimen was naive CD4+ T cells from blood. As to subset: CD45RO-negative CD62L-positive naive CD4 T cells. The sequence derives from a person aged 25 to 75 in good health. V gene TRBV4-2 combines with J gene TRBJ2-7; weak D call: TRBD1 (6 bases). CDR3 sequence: CASSHDTGPGQYF. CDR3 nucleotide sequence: TGTGCCAGCAGCCATGACACAGGGCCAGGGCAGTACTTC.